This entry features one T cell receptor beta chain sequence. Its antigen is not known. Construction of the TCRbeta library involved unique molecular identifiers. TCRdb reanalysed the PCR reads using MiXCR and keeps one entry per CDR3 protein. The repertoire holds approximately 520,000 distinct CDR3 sequences, with roughly 11% as singletons. Germline loops: CDR1 LNHNV, CDR2 YYDKDF (reference sequence). V shed 8 bases and J 6 bases; nucleotides not matched to a gene: 13. This CDR3 spans 14 amino acids. The source of the sample is a study of T-cell reconstitution after alpha-beta-depleted transplantation in children. Points from the study as a whole: After one year, T-cell counts and TCRbeta diversity mostly came from new T cells.

The genes are TRBV15 and TRBJ2-7; 7 nucleotides match TRBD1. The receptor comes from a female patient between 2 and 15 years old who had a stem cell transplant for aplastic anemia, so the T cells may come from the graft donor. The sequenced sample was PBMCs, mostly from graft donor cells, obtained 180 days after TCRalphabeta/CD19-depleted stem cell transplant. CDR3 in amino acids: CATSNPYRGSEQYF. CDR3 in DNA: TGTGCCACCTCGAATCCTTACAGGGGAAGCGAGCAGTACTTC.